This T cell receptor (beta chain) was captured in a study of molecular identifiers for immune sequencing clone quantification. Study-level information: In replicates, the authors split RNA from around 20,000 or 100,000 naive CD8 cells five ways and sequenced four. Study observations and caveats: With a barcode shared among identical TCR molecules, highly expanded clone sizes could be underestimated. Clones carrying above 20 RNA copies accounted for over 98% of effector molecules, under 1% in naive cells.

Points on this clonotype: The antigen is undetermined. Relative to the germline gene, one junction end is altered; a read error may explain this.

The CDR3 loop spans 14 amino acids. From germline, CDR1 is MNHEY and CDR2 SMNVEV (reference sequence). Sorting defined naive CD8 T cells as CD8+CD4-CCR7+CD45RA+. MiXCR, run by TCRdb on the PCR reads, gives a single entry per CDR3 protein. The sample carries about 640,000 distinct CDR3 sequences, about 20% recorded once. Material for sequencing was naive CD8+ T cells from blood, with Jurkat cell RNA spiked in. As for subset: FACS-sorted CD8+CD4-CCR7+CD45RA+ naive T cells. The chain combines TRBV27 with TRBJ1-6; 8 nucleotides align to TRBD1. The receptor's source is a human donor in good health. Some libraries in this study had Jurkat cell RNA spiked in. This chain's CDR3 is CASSLGQGNPPLHF. The CDR3 bases are TGTGCCAGCAGTTTAGGACAGGGTAATCCACCCCTCCACTTT.